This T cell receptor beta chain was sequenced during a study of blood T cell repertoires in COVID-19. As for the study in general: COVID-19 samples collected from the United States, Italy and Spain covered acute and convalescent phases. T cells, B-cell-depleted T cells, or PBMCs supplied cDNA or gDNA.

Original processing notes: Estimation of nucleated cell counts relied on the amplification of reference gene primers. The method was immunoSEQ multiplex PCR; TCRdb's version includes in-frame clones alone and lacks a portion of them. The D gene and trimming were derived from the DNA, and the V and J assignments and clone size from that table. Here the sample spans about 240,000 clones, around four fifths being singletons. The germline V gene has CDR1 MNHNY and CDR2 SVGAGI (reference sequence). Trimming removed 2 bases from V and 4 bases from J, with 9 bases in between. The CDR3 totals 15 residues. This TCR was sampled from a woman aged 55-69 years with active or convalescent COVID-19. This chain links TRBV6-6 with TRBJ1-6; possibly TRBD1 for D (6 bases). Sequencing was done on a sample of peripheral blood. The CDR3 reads CASSYGGPYNSPLHF. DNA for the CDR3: TGTGCCAGCAGTTACGGGGGCCCTTATAATTCACCCCTCCACTTT.